This TCR beta chain was identified in a study of beta chain features in type 1 diabetes. Findings and limits, study-wide: Researchers reported that naive, central memory and Treg TCRB repertoires appeared more similar in patients than in healthy donors. The study found moderately but significantly shorter TCRB CDR3s in all four CD4+ subsets of Type 1 diabetes patients. The VDJ junctions of type 1 diabetes patients carried fewer insertions and more deletions.

Expressed TCRB transcripts were sequenced because the isolated RNA had all been reverse transcribed beforehand. TCRdb's table, derived via immunoSEQ multiplex PCR, lists solely in-frame clones and lacks some. The sample yields 130,000 or so clones, 15% to 20% seen once. This clone was counted between two and nine times. The antigen is unknown. Per donor, one heparinised blood draw averaged roughly 120 mL. Purities in excess of 95% were seen in all sorted populations. The CDR3 contains 11 residues. The ends were cut back, 4 bases at V and 5 bases at J, with 5 bases in the middle. CDR1 is DFQATT, CDR2 SNEGSKA, per germline (reference sequence).

This sequence was found in a man aged 18 to 29 with type 1 diabetes. Specimen: central memory CD4+ T cells from blood. The rearrangement links TRBV20-1 to TRBJ1-4; D is ambiguous. CDR3 coding DNA: TGCAGTGCTAATAGCAATGAAAAACTGTTTTTT. This codes for CSANSNEKLFF.